This paragraph reports one T cell receptor beta chain. The data are from a study of blood T cell repertoires in COVID-19. Assay used: immunoSEQ multiplex PCR; TCRdb lists only in-frame clones, some missing. The data contain around 180,000 clones, 65% to 85% of them seen just once; the ten biggest clones take up around 15%. Germline V gives CDR1 SQVTM, CDR2 ANQGSEA. With 3 bases clipped from V and 4 bases from J, the junction kept 12 bases outside the gene matches. There are 15 residues in the CDR3. Material: peripheral blood. V gene TRBV29-1 combines with J gene TRBJ2-7, with TRBD1 matching over 7 bases. The TCR sequence derives from a man in his fifties or sixties with active or convalescent COVID-19. CDR3 region: CSVEVRDSNIYEQYF. The CDR3 bases are TGCAGCGTTGAGGTCCGGGACAGCAATATTTACGAGCAGTACTTC.